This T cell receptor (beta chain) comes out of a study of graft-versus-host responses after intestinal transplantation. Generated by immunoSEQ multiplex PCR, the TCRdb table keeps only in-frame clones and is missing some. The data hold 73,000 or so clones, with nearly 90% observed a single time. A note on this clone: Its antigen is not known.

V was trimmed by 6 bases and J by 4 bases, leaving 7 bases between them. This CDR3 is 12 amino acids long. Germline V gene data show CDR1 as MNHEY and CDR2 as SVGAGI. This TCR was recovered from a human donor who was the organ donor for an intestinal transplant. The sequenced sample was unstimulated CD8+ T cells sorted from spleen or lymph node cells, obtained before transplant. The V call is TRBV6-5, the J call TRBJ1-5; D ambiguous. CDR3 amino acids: CASRRENQPQHF. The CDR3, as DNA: TGTGCCAGCAGGCGGGAAAATCAGCCCCAGCATTTT.